This T cell receptor (beta chain) comes out of a study of human T cells and chemical hapten exposure. Across the study: Sensitization involved placing 2% DPC onto an approximately 2 cm by approximately 2 cm region of upper inner arm skin.

As processed by the authors: Across samples, TCR counts had a median of about 93,000 and ranged from roughly 20,000 to 690,600. Via MiXCR, TCRdb re-called the RACE reads, giving one row per CDR3 protein. In this record, the V and J calls reflect TCRdb's handling and not the investigators' own analysis. The sample includes around 120,000 distinct CDR3 sequences, roughly an eighth seen only once; the top ten take more than 1.3%. The CDR3 is 15 amino acids. Unmatched junction bases numbered 11, after V lost 1 base and J lost 8 bases. Germline CDR1 and CDR2: LGHDT and YNNKEL (reference sequence). Time point specified: patch test 1, 2 weeks after DPC sensitization. Regarding treatment: therapeutic diphenylcyclopropenone sensitization with weekly scalp DPC. Alopecia patients between 18 and 70 years old and suitable for DPC were used as donors. Comment on this clonotype: The target antigen is unknown.

Study-wide results and limits: Expanded TCRs grouped into significantly more large CDR3 similarity clusters than controls produced.

The chain uses TRBV3-1 and TRBJ2-7; 7 bases are a match to TRBD2. The TCR comes from a woman between 50 and 59 years old with alopecia areata. Some clones in this sample may be carry-over from other donors' samples. The specimen was whole blood, collected in connection with sensitization to the hapten diphenylcyclopropenone (DPC). The CDR3 DNA reads TGTGCCAGCAGCCAAGGCATGCAGGACGGGACTAAGCAGTACTTC. Its protein is CASSQGMQDGTKQYF.